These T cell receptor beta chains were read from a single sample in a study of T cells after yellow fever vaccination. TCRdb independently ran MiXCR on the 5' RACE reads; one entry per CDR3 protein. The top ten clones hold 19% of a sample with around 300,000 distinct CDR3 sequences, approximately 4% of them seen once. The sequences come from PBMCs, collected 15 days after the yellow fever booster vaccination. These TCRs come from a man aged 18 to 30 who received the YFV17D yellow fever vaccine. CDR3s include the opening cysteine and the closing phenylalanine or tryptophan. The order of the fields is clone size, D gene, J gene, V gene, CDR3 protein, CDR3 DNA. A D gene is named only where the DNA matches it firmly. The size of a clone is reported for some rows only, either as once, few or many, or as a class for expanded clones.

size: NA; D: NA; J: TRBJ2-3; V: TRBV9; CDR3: CASEGLEGQYF; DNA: TGTGCCAGCGAAGGTCTCGAGGGGCAGTATTTT
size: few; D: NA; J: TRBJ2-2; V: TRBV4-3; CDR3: CASRKGTGELFF; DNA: TGCGCCAGCAGAAAGGGGACCGGGGAGCTGTTTTTT
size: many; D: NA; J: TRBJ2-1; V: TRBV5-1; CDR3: CASSLVVKSGNSYNEQFF; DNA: TGCGCCAGCAGCTTGGTAGTTAAGTCGGGCAACTCCTACAATGAGCAGTTCTTC
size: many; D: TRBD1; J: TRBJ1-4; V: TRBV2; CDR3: CAIPGQGDEKLFF; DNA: TGTGCCATCCCCGGACAGGGAGATGAAAAACTGTTTTTT
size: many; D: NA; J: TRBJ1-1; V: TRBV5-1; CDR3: CASGGLENTEAFF; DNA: TGCGCCAGCGGGGGGCTTGAGAACACTGAAGCTTTCTTT
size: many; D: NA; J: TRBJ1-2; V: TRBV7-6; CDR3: CASSLGHLNYGYTF; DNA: TGTGCCAGCAGCTTGGGACACCTTAACTATGGCTACACCTTC
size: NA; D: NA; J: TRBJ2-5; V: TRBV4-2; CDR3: CASSQDPGGLQETQYF; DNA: TGTGCCAGCAGCCAAGATCCGGGGGGCCTACAAGAGACCCAGTACTTC
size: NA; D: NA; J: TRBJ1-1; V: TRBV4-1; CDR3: CASSQDRVTRRYTEAFF; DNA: TGCGCCAGCAGCCAAGATCGTGTGACACGGAGATACACTGAAGCTTTCTTT
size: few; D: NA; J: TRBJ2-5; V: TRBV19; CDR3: CASSGRRDGDLETQYF; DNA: TGTGCCAGTAGTGGACGCCGGGACGGTGATTTGGAGACCCAGTACTTC
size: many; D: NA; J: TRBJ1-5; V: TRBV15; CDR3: CATSRATALPNQPQHF; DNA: TGTGCCACCAGCAGAGCCACGGCCCTTCCGAATCAGCCCCAGCATTTT
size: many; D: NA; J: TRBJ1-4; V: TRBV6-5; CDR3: CASSYISTNEKLFF; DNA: TGTGCCAGCAGCTACATCTCAACTAATGAAAAACTGTTTTTT
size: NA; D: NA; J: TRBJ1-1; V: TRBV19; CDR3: CASTDLNGGTEAFF; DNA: TGTGCCAGTACCGACTTAAACGGCGGCACTGAAGCTTTCTTT
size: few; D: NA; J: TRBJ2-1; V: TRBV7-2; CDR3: CASSLVPRDGWWGYNEQFF; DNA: TGTGCCAGCAGCTTAGTACCGCGGGACGGATGGTGGGGCTACAATGAGCAGTTCTTC
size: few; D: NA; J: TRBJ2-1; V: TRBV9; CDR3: CASSVGSGSSYNEQFF; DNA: TGTGCCAGCAGCGTAGGATCCGGGAGCTCCTACAATGAGCAGTTCTTC
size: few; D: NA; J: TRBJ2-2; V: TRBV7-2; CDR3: CASTGPGGELFF; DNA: TGTGCCAGCACCGGGCCGGGGGGGGAGCTGTTTTTT
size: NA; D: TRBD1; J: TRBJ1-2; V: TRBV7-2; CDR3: CASSLGPGTAYGYTF; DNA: TGTGCCAGCAGCTTAGGCCCCGGGACAGCCTATGGCTACACCTTC
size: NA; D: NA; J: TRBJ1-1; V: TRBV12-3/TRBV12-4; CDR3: CASRGTGRAFF; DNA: TGTGCCAGCAGGGGTACAGGGCGAGCTTTCTTT
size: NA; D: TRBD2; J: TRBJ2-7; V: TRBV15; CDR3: CATSRGTSGGVEQYF; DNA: TGTGCCACCAGCAGAGGGACTAGCGGGGGAGTGGAGCAGTACTTC
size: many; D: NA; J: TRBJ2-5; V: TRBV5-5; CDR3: CASSLTTVQETQYF; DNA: TGTGCCAGCAGCTTGACGACAGTTCAAGAGACCCAGTACTTC
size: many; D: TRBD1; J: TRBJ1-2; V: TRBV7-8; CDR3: CASSLVAGGFVAF; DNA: TGTGCCAGCAGCTTAGTCGCAGGGGGCTTTGTCGCCTTC
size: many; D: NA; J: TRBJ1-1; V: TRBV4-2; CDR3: CASSQARFEVGKRDFF; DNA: TGTGCCAGCAGCCAAGCAAGGTTCGAGGTTGGGAAAAGGGATTTCTTT
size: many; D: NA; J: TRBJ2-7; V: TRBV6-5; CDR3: CASRNRVREQYF; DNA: TGTGCCAGCAGGAACAGGGTCCGGGAGCAGTACTTC
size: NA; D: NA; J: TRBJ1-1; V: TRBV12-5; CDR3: CASGLGNTEAFF; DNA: TGTGCTAGTGGTTTGGGGAACACTGAAGCTTTCTTT
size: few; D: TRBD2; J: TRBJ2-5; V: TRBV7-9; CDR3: CASSLMGLAGGYQETQYF; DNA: TGTGCCAGCAGCTTGATGGGACTAGCGGGGGGGTACCAAGAGACCCAGTACTTC
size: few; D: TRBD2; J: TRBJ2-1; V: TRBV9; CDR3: CASSVAGLAGARRSYNEQFF; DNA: TGTGCCAGCAGCGTAGCCGGACTAGCGGGGGCCCGACGCTCCTACAATGAGCAGTTCTTC
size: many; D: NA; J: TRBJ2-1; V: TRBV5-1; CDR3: CASSLSTSFNEQFF; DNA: TGCGCCAGCAGCTTATCGACATCATTCAATGAGCAGTTCTTC
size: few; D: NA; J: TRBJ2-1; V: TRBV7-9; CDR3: CASSLSLYNEQFF; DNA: TGTGCCAGCAGCTTATCCTTGTACAATGAGCAGTTCTTC
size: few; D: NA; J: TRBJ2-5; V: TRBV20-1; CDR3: CSAGARDGLRQTQYF; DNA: TGCAGTGCGGGGGCCAGAGACGGACTGCGGCAGACCCAGTACTTC